Given below is one TCR beta chain in context. Its antigen is currently not known. No base qualities exist here, and no much larger clone lies one base off it. The receptor library was made with the immunoSEQ multiplex PCR assay. The multiplex PCR relied on a mix of 60 forward primers for TCR Vbeta segments and 13 reverse primers for TCR Jbeta segments. The CDR3 region of rearranged TCR beta genes was amplified from genomic DNA by a multiplex PCR assay. Amplified TCR beta libraries were sequenced as 87-base-pair reads on the Illumina HiSeq System. In the original analysis: In a later analysis, some 80 million unique TCR beta chains were counted across the roughly 700 repertoires, and around 11 million of these chains were shared by at least two donors. To remove PCR and sequencing errors, raw reads were error-corrected and collapsed into unique sequences using a nearest-neighbor algorithm that merged closely related sequences. Alignment of CDR3 sequences to IMGT reference sequences was used to assign V, D and J gene segments. For a sequence to be retained, a match of at least six nucleotides to both a V gene segment and a J gene segment was required. A rearrangement counted as productive if the CDR3 had no stop codons and remained in frame with V and J, and every other rearrangement counted as non-productive. Following IMGT convention, CDR3 was defined as the stretch from the second conserved V-encoded cysteine up to the conserved J-encoded phenylalanine. Sequences without an unambiguous match to a single V gene segment were excluded from the earlier analysis of over 500 of the donors. An earlier analysis of approximately 590 of the donors called V segments functional above 56.7% productive rearrangements and segregating when the between-donor standard deviation exceeded 5%. A statistical classification framework was built for diagnosing cytomegalovirus status from the catalog of TCR beta chain sequences. V and J gene assignment, in a later analysis, came from comparing TCR nucleotide sequences with IMGT/GENE-DB human TR gene sequences. The TCRdist pipeline was used in a later analysis to assign CDR3 sequences and most-parsimonious VDJ recombination scenarios. In a later analysis, each TCR beta chain was defined by its CDR3 amino acid sequence together with its V-gene family, and reads without a unique V-gene family were excluded. In a later analysis, fewer than 600 highly shared, low-generation-probability nucleotide sequences were removed to address suspected cross-contamination and a sequencing artifact. In a later analysis, a clonal expansion index for each public chain was calculated from normalized within-repertoire ranks of inferred template counts. A later analysis computed generation probabilities with a VDJ recombination model fitted to out-of-frame rearrangements, and checked the results against IGoR. A later analysis scored TCR-TCR, TCR-HLA and TCR-CMV co-occurrence with hypergeometric tests, applying a repertoire-size bias correction to TCR pairs. False discovery rates were estimated in a later analysis by permuting HLA or CMV assignments 20 times. In a later analysis, co-occurring TCRs were grouped using DBSCAN, and TCRdist sequence similarity was added for clustering within HLA-allele-positive subsets. Co-occurrence clustering excluded repertoires with fewer than 30,000 or more than 120,000 public chains, plus five with anomalous nucleotide sharing. The clones in this table, taken by TCRdb from immuneACCESS, are in-frame only. Not every clone is retained; where verified, under half of the shortfall comes from an unresolved V gene, and the cause of the rest is unknown. Clonal size and the V and J genes are those of that table, whereas D and trimming came from the DNA. The sample table contains roughly 93,000 clones; only one count was recorded for around 77% of them. Together, the top ten hold 0.5% to 0.65% of the sample.

The sample is drawn from a study of cytomegalovirus exposure and HLA in healthy donors (dated by TCRdb to 2016 to 2017). Notes on the research overall: In an earlier analysis of under 750 of the donors, less than 350 Gb of sequence data and approximately 120 million unique TCR beta sequences from 150 million to 200 million T cells were reported. A later analysis re-analyzed previously published TCR beta repertoires from approximately 700 donors and added high-resolution HLA genotyping to study TCR occurrence patterns. A later genetic analysis used genome-wide SNP genotypes for about 60% of the roughly 670 donors, treating that subset as a discovery cohort. The study was designed to test whether signatures of past pathogen exposure could be identified by cataloging public T cell receptors. Four to six DR-DQ haplotypes were handled as single units for association and clustering, since linkage in the cohort was strong. Using immunosequencing, the study profiled T cell repertoires from approximately 700 subjects and related those repertoires to cytomegalovirus serostatus. Of the approximately 400 genotyped donors, about 80% fell in the genetic ancestry cluster associated with self-reported Caucasian donors. Among 398 genotyped donors of the cohort, an average of 235,054 unique TCR beta nucleotide sequences were sequenced per donor, around 20% of them non-productive. Rather than drawing on any new phenotypic data, the later analysis identified candidate immune exposures from TCR beta sequences and the way those sequences occurred across donors. Every repertoire in the discovery cohort had been generated on one and the same sequencing platform. Class I and class II HLA loci were covered by the typing at four-digit resolution. Along with the approximately 700-subject first cohort, a separate validation cohort of over a hundred different subjects was used. To decide whether each TCR beta V gene segment behaved as functional or pseudogenic, an earlier analysis of 587 of the donors relied on high-throughput TCR beta sequencing. An early release covering about 600 HLA-typed donors comprised about 320 gigabases of sequencing data and approximately 85 million unique TCR sequences. Donor age, sex, ethnicity and CMV serostatus were collected together with the repertoire data. The number of typed donors differed by locus: roughly 629-630 for A, B, C, DRB1 and DQB1; 500 to 550 for DQA1; 606 for DPA1; and around 490 for DPB1. High-throughput TCR immunosequencing, statistical association of individual TCRs with disease status, and machine learning were combined to predict cytomegalovirus infection status.

The cohort consisted of hundreds of healthy bone marrow donors. Cohort members were all nominally healthy when sampled, although unrecorded immune exposures were likely present. The donor tested CMV seronegative, placing the donor among the 300 to 400 seronegative members of the cohort. Each donor provided a peripheral blood sample, and peripheral blood mononuclear cells were used for TCR beta sequencing. Genomic DNA was extracted from the blood cell samples with the Qiagen DNeasy Blood Extraction Kit. The junction shows trimming of 6 bases on V and 3 bases on J, and the gene matches do not reach 8 bases of it. CDR1 and CDR2 are read off the germline V gene as SNHLY and FYNNEI. The CDR3 measures 14 amino acids from cysteine to phenylalanine. The only DNA kept is the CDR3, 42 bases in frame from the first base. General findings and caveats noted by the study authors: A later analysis found that most CMV-associated TCR beta chains appeared HLA-restricted, with HLA associations seemingly driven largely by CMV exposure. The only immune exposure information available for the cohort was CMV serostatus. In both the original and validation cohorts, the classifier was reported to diagnose cytomegalovirus status with high specificity and sensitivity. Because HLA typing was missing for some donors at each locus, association tests included only the typed subset. Assigning TCR associations to individual alleles was difficult when HLA alleles, especially DR and DQ, strongly co-occurred. According to a later analysis, TCR association rates differed among HLA loci, with DRB1 alleles showing the most associated TCRs and HLA-C alleles showing the fewest. A further reported finding was that TCR beta sequences accurately predicted the HLA-A and HLA-B alleles for most subjects in the first cohort. Over 15 rarely observed V segments, including chromosome 9 orphons, were excluded from the earlier analysis of a few hundred of the donors because counts were too low. In a later analysis, 15,000 to 20,000 TCR beta sequences were associated with specific HLA alleles at a false discovery rate of 0.05. A later genetic analysis reported fewer N-insertions in productive TCRs among donors in an Asian-associated ancestry cluster than the roughly 700-donor mean. Across donors, most TCR sequences were observed very rarely, whereas some public TCRs were present in many individuals. A cluster of highly shared sequence variants was judged likely to be a technical artifact of the sequencing pipeline. Roughly uniform sequencing depth across donors was assumed in presence/absence analyses, although this assumption may not hold. In a later genetic analysis, a missense DCLRE1C variant was associated with V-gene and J-gene trimming of TCR beta chains, and the association was replicated in an independent cohort. This cohort had only TCR beta chains sequenced, and the lack of alpha or paired-chain data limited which features could be detected. In vitro tests confirmed that three of the cytomegalovirus-associated TCR beta chains recognize cytomegalovirus antigens. In an earlier analysis of around 500 of the donors, most TCR beta V segments appeared in productive rearrangements about 87% or about 30% of the time, broadly matching IMGT annotations. Correlated functional status among segregating V segments might reflect linkage disequilibrium, but an unknown experimental factor could not be ruled out. In a later analysis, several top co-occurrence clusters were reported to appear linked to parvovirus B19, influenza, CMV and Epstein-Barr virus. In the study, around 150 TCR beta chains were listed as associated with cytomegalovirus. Some IMGT-functional V segments, including TRBV6-2 and TRBV6-3, could not be distinguished by the 87-base-pair reads and were therefore excluded. According to the authors, the approach could potentially be generalized to other disease states and immunological phenotypes. Compared with equally common non-associated chains, HLA-associated TCR beta chains in a later analysis were more clonally expanded and had lower generation probabilities.

The chain is encoded by TRBV2 joined to TRBJ2-7, with TRBD1 matching 7 junction bases. The sample consisted of PBMCs. This TCR derives from a young man in good health and CMV-seronegative. DNA sequence: TGTGCCAGCAGCCCCCGAGGGGGCTACTACGAGCAGTACTTC. Its protein product is CASSPRGGYYEQYF.